The subject of this entry is one T cell receptor (beta chain). The data originate from a study of identical twins. TCRdb re-called the 5' RACE reads with MiXCR, one entry per CDR3 protein. The data hold approximately 220,000 distinct CDR3 sequences, with approximately 7.9% observed a single time. V lost 0 bases to trimming and J lost 2 bases, with 14 bases between them. Germline CDR1 is PRHDT and CDR2 is FYEKMQ (reference sequence). The CDR3 consists of 16 residues. This sample was also put to use in a study of yellow fever vaccine responses in identical twins.

The origin of this receptor is a woman in her late teens or twenties in good health. Sample: CD8+ T cells sorted from blood. V usage is TRBV13 and J usage is TRBJ2-7; perhaps TRBD2 as D (5 bases). The CDR3 sequence: CASSLGGVGVTYEQYF. In DNA, the CDR3 is TGTGCCAGCAGCTTAGGCGGTGTGGGAGTGACCTACGAGCAGTACTTC.